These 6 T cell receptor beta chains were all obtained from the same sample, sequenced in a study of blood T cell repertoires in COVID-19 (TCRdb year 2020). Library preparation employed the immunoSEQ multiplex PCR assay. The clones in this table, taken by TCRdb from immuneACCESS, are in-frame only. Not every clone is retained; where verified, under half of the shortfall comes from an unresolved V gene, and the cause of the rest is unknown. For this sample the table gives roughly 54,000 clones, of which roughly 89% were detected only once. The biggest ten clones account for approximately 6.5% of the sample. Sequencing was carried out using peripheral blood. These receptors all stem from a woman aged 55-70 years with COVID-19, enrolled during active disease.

The CDR3 DNA sequence: TGTGCCACCAGCAGAGAGGCGGACACTGAAGCTTTCTTT. It translates to CATSREADTEAFF. This sequence joins TRBV15 and TRBJ1-1; unclear D gene. The V end lost 0 bases, the J end lost 3 bases, and 5 bases lay between the germline ends. CDR1 and CDR2 from the germline V gene are LNHNV and YYDKDF (reference sequence). This CDR3 is 13 amino acids long. Full variable domain (missing parts from reference TRBV15 and TRBJ1-1): DAMVIQNPRYQVTQFGKPVTLSCSQTLNHNVMYWYQQKSSQAPKLLFHYYDKDFNNEADTPDNFQSRRPNTSFCFLDIRSPGLGDTAMYLCATSREADTEAFFGQGTRLTVV.

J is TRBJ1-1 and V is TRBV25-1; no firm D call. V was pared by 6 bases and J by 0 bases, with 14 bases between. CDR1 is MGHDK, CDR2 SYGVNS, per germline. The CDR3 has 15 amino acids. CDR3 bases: TGTGCCAGCAGGGGAGAGGGAAAAATGAACACTGAAGCTTTCTTT. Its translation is CASRGEGKMNTEAFF.

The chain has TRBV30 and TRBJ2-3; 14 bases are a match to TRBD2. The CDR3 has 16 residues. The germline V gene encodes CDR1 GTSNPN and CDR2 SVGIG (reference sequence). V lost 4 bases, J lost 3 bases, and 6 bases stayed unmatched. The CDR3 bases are TGTGCCTGGACAAAAAGGACTAGCGGGAGGACAGATACGCAGTATTTT. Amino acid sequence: CAWTKRTSGRTDTQYF. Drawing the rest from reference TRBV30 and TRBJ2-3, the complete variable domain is SQTIHQWPATLVQPVGSPLSLECTVEGTSNPNLYWYRQAAGRGLQLLFYSVGIGQISSEVPQNLSASRPQDRQFILSSKKLLLSDSGFYLCAWTKRTSGRTDTQYFGPGTRLTVL.

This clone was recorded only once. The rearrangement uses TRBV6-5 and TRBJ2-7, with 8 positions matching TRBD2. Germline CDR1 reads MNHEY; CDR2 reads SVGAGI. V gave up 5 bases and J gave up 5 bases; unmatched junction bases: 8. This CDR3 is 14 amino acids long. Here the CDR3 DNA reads TGTGCCAGCAGTAGAAGCGGGAGTCGGGACGAGCAGTACTTC. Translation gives CASSRSGSRDEQYF.

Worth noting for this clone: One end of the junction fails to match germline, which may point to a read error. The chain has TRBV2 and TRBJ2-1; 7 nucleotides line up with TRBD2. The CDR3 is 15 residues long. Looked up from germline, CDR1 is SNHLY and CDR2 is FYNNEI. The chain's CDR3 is CASSEEWRGTVEQFF. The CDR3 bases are TGCGCCAGCAGTGAAGAATGGCGGGGGACTGTTGAGCAGTTCTTC.

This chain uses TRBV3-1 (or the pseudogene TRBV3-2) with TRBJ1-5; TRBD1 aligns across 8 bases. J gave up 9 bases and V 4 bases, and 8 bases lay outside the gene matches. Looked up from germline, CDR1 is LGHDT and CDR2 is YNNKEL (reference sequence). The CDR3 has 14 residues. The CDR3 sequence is CASSLRDRNGPQHF. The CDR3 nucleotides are TGTGCCAGCAGCCTTCGGGACAGGAATGGGCCCCAGCATTTT.